One T cell receptor beta chain is described in this entry. As yet, its antigen is unknown. UMI-labeled TRB cDNA libraries were prepared by 5' RACE. Reanalyzing the 5' RACE reads, TCRdb keeps one entry per CDR3 protein, without DNA. This sample contains approximately 100,000 distinct CDR3 sequences. The sample originates from a study of CXCR3-negative and CXCR3-positive naive CD8 T cells. From germline, CDR1 is LGHNA and CDR2 YSLEER. The CDR3 spans 18 residues. Findings of the study overall: Naive cells with CXCR3 showed TRB CDR3s that were more hydrophobic than those in CXCR3-negative naive cells.

The clonotype comes from a human donor in good health. Some clones in this sample may be carry-over from other donors' samples. Sequenced: naive CXCR3+ CD8+ T cells from blood. Subset indicated: CD45RO-CCR7+CD27+CD95- naive CD8+ T cells expressing CXCR3 (TNR3+). The J gene is TRBJ2-3, the V gene TRBV4-3; lacking DNA, the TRBD2 call made by TCRdb goes unchecked. Here the CDR3 reads CASSQDASASGGADTQYF.